This TCR beta chain was captured by sequencing in a study of CD8 T cells in Susac syndrome. With random hexamers, reverse transcription was performed on roughly 0.45 to 1 ug of RNA. Amplification of TCR beta CDR3 used immunoSEQ multiplex PCR across 54 Vbeta and 13 Jbeta. TCRdb reprocessed the immunoSEQ multiplex PCR reads with MiXCR, giving one entry per CDR3 protein. This repertoire shows tens of thousands of distinct CDR3 sequences, approximately 96% found once; its top ten account for about 0.65%. Germline V lookup: CDR1 LGHNA, CDR2 YSLEER. V gave up 0 bases and J gave up 1 base, with 7 bases separating them. The CDR3 length is 15 residues.

The chain carries TRBV4-3 and TRBJ1-5; D is perhaps TRBD1 (6 bases). Sequenced input: CD8+ T cells from PBMCs. The clonotype comes from a human donor with Susac syndrome. The CDR3 reads CASSQDDRSNQPQHF. For the CDR3, the DNA is TGCGCCAGCAGCCAAGACGACAGGAGCAATCAGCCCCAGCATTTT.